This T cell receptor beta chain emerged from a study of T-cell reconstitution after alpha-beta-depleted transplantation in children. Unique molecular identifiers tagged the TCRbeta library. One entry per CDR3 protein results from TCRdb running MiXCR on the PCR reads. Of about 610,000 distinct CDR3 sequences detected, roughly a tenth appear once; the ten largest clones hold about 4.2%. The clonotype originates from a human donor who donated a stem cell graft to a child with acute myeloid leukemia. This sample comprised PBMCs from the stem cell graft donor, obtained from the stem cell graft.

CDR3 sequence reads: CASSYSGGLQPQHF. The CDR3 bases are TGTGCCAGCAGTTACTCAGGGGGGCTGCAGCCCCAGCATTTT. The V and J genes are TRBV6-5 and TRBJ1-5; TRBD1 might be the D (6 bases). The V gene lost 0 bases and the J gene lost 7 bases, with 10 bases spanning the gap. The CDR3 covers 14 residues. The germline CDR1 and CDR2 sequences are MNHEY and SVGAGI.